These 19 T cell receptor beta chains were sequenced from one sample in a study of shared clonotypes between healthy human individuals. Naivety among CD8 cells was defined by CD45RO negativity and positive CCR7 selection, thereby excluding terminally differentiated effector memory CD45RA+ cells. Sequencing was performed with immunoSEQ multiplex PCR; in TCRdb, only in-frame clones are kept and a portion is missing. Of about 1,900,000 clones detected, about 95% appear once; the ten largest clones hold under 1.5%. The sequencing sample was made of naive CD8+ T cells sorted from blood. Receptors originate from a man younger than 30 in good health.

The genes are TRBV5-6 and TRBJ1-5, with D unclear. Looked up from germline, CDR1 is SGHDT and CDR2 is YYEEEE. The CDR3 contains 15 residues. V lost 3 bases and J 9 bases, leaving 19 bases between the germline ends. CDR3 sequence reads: CASSYSGLLEGPQHF. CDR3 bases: TGTGCCAGCAGCTACTCGGGCCTTTTAGAGGGGCCCCAGCATTTT.

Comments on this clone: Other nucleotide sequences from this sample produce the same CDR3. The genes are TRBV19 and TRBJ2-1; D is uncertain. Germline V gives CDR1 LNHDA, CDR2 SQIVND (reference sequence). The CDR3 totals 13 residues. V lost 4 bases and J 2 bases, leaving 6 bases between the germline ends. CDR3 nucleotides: TGTGCCAGTAGTACCGACACCTACAATGAGCAGTTCTTC. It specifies CASSTDTYNEQFF.

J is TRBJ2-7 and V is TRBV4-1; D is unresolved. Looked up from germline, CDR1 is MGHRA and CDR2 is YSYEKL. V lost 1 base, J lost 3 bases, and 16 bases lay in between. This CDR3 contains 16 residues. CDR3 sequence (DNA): TGCGCCAGCAGCCAAGTGGCCCGGACCCTACTCTACGAGCAGTACTTC. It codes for CASSQVARTLLYEQYF.

This CDR3 is CASSLGSDGQFF. DNA of the CDR3: TGTGCCAGCAGCTTAGGGAGTGATGGGCAGTTCTTC. The chain links TRBV7-2 to TRBJ2-1; D gene ambiguous. The CDR3 is 12 amino acids. V was cut by 1 base and J by 12 bases, with 10 bases left in between. Germline values: CDR1 SGHTA, CDR2 FQGNSA. The variable domain in full, with the rest retrieved from reference TRBV7-2 and TRBJ2-1, is GAGVSQSPSNKVTEKGKDVELRCDPISGHTALYWYRQSLGQGLEFLIYFQGNSAPDKSGLPSDRFSAERTGGSVSTLTIQRTQQEDSAVYLCASSLGSDGQFFGPGTRLTVL.

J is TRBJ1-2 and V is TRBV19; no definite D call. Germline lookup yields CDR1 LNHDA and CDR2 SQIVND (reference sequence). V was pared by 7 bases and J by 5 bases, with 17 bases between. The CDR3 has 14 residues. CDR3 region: CASNTIGLPYGYTF. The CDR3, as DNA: TGTGCCAGTAACACCATTGGGCTCCCTTATGGCTACACCTTC.

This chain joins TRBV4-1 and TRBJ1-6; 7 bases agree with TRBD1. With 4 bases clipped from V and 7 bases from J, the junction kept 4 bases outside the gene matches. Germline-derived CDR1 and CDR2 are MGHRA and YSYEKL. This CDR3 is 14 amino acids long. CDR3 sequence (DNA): TGCGCCAGCAGCCCCTCGACAGGGAATTCACCCCTCCACTTT. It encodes CASSPSTGNSPLHF.

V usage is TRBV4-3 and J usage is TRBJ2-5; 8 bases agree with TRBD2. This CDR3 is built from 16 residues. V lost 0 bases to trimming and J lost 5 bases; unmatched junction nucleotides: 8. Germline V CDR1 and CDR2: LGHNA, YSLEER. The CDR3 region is CASSQDSGRAWETQYF. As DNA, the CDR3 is TGCGCCAGCAGCCAAGACTCCGGGAGGGCCTGGGAGACCCAGTACTTC.

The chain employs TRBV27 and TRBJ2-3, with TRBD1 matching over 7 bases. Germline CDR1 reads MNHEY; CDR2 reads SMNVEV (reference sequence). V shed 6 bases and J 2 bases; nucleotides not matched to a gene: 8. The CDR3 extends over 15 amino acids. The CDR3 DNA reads TGTGCCAGCAGACCCGGGACAGCGTCCACAGATACGCAGTATTTT. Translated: CASRPGTASTDTQYF.

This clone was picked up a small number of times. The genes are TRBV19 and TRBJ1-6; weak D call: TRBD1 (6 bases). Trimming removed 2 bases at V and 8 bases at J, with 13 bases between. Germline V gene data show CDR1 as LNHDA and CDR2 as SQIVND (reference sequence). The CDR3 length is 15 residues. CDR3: CASSIWGRGDSPLHF. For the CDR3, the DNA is TGTGCCAGTAGTATATGGGGCAGGGGTGATTCACCCCTCCACTTT.

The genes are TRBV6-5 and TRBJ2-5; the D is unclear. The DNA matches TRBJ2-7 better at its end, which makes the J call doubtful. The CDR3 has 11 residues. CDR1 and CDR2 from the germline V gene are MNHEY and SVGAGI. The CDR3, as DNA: TGTGCCAGCAGTGGCGCCTACGAGCAGTACTTC. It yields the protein CASSGAYEQYF.

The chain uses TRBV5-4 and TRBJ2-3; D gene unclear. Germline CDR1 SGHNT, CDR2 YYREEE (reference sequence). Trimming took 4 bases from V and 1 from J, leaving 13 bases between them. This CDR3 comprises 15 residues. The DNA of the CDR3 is TGTGCCAGCAGCCCGAACTTACCCGGCACAGATACGCAGTATTTT. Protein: CASSPNLPGTDTQYF. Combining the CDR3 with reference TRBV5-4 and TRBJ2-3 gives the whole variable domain ETGVTQSPTHLIKTRGQQVTLRCSSQSGHNTVSWYQQALGQGPQFIFQYYREEENGRGNFPPRFSGLQFPNYSSELNVNALELDDSALYLCASSPNLPGTDTQYFGPGTRLTVL.

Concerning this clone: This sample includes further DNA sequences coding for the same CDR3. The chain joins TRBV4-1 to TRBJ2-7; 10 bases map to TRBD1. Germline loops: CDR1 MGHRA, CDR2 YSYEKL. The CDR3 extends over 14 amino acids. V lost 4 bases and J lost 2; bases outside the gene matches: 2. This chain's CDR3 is CASSPTGGPYEQYF. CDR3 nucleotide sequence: TGCGCCAGCAGCCCGACAGGGGGCCCCTACGAGCAGTACTTC.

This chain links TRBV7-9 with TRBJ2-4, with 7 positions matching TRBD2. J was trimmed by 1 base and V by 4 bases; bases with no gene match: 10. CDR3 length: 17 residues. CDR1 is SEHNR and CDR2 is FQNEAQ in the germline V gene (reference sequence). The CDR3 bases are TGTGCCAGCAGCTCCGCCCCGGGGGGTGATGCCAAAAACATTCAGTACTTC. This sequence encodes CASSSAPGGDAKNIQYF.

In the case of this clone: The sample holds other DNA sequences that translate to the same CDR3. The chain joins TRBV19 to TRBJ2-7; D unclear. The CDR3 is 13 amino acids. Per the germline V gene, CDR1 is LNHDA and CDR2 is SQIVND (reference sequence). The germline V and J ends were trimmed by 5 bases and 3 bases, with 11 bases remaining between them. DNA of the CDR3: TGTGCCAGTAGTCCGGGCCCATTCTACGAGCAGTACTTC. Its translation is CASSPGPFYEQYF.

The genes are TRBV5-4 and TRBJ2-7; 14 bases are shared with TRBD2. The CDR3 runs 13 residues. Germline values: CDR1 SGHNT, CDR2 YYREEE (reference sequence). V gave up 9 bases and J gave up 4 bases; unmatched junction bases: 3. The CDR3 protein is CATGLAGGYEQYF. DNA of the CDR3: TGTGCCACCGGACTAGCGGGAGGATACGAGCAGTACTTC. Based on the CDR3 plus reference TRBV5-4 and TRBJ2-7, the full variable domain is ETGVTQSPTHLIKTRGQQVTLRCSSQSGHNTVSWYQQALGQGPQFIFQYYREEENGRGNFPPRFSGLQFPNYSSELNVNALELDDSALYLCATGLAGGYEQYFGPGTRLTVT.

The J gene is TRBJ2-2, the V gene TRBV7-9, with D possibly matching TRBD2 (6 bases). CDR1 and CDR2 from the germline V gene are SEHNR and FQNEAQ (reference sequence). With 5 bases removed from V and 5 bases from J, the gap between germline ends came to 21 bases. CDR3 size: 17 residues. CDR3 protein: CASSPTGTPVGTGELFF. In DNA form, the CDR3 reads TGTGCCAGCAGCCCTACCGGGACTCCCGTTGGGACCGGGGAGCTGTTTTTT.

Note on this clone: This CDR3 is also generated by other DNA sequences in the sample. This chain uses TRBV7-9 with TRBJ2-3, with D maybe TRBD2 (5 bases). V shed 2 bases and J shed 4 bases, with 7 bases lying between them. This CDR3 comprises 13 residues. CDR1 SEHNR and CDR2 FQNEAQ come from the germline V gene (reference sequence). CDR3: CASSLRGSDTQYF. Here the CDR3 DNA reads TGTGCCAGCAGCTTAAGAGGGTCAGATACGCAGTATTTT.

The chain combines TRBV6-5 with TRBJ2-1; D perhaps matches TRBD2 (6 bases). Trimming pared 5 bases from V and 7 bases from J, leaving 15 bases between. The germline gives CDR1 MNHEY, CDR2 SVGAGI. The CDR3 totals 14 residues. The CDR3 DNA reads TGTGCCAGCAGTCCTACCAATAGCGGTAATGAGCAGTTCTTC. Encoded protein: CASSPTNSGNEQFF.

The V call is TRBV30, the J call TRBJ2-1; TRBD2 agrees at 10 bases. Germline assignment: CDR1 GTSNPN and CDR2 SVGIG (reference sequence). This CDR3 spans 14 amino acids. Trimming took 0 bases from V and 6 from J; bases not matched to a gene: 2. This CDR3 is CAWSVAGGGNEQFF. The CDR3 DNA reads TGTGCCTGGAGTGTAGCGGGAGGGGGCAATGAGCAGTTCTTC.